This passage covers 31 T cell receptor beta chains from one sample sequenced in a study of shared clonotypes between healthy human individuals. Naive CD8 isolation took CD45RO-negative cells positively selected for CCR7 and excluded terminally differentiated effector memory CD45RA+ cells. The method was immunoSEQ multiplex PCR; TCRdb's version includes in-frame clones alone and lacks a portion of them. In the table there are some 1,900,000 clones, about 95% of which are singletons. The sample was naive CD8+ T cells sorted from blood. The receptors come from a man aged 18 to 30 in good health.

V usage is TRBV30 and J usage is TRBJ2-2; D ambiguous. V lost 2 bases and J lost 4, with 11 bases in between. The CDR3 runs 14 residues. Germline values: CDR1 GTSNPN, CDR2 SVGIG (reference sequence). DNA of the CDR3: TGTGCCTGGAGTACAATCACTTCCACCGGGGAGCTGTTTTTT. Translation gives CAWSTITSTGELFF.

This chain connects TRBV4-1 to TRBJ2-7, with 15 bases aligning to TRBD2. The CDR3 length is 19 residues. Germline CDR1 is MGHRA and CDR2 is YSYEKL. V lost 2 bases and J lost 1; bases outside the gene matches: 9. The chain's CDR3 is CASSQSQGTSGGPSYEQYF. The DNA for the CDR3 is TGCGCCAGCAGCCAATCCCAGGGGACTAGCGGGGGGCCTTCCTACGAGCAGTACTTC.

V and J are TRBV10-3 and TRBJ2-2; tentatively, D is TRBD1 or TRBD2 (5 bases each). The germline V and J ends were trimmed by 8 bases and 1 base, with 11 bases remaining between them. This CDR3 has 14 residues. Per germline, CDR1 ENHRY and CDR2 SYGVKD. The DNA of the CDR3 is TGTGCCATCCGAGGGGTTTTGAACACCGGGGAGCTGTTTTTT. Translated: CAIRGVLNTGELFF.

The chain carries TRBV11-2 and TRBJ2-1; D uncertain. This CDR3 has 12 residues. Trimming removed 4 bases from V and 10 bases from J, with 11 bases in between. Germline V gives CDR1 SGHAT, CDR2 FQNNGV. CDR3: CASSYLDGEQFF. CDR3 nucleotides: TGTGCCAGCAGCTATTTGGACGGAGAGCAGTTCTTC.

This chain uses TRBV7-9 with TRBJ1-5; D unresolved. This CDR3 is built from 12 residues. The ends were cut back, 1 base at V and 8 bases at J, with 6 bases in the middle. The germline V gene encodes CDR1 SEHNR and CDR2 FQNEAQ (reference sequence). CDR3 amino acids: CASSLDAKPQHF. CDR3 DNA: TGTGCCAGCAGCTTAGACGCCAAGCCCCAGCATTTT.

The chain is built from TRBV27 and TRBJ2-7; TRBD2 is a possible D gene (6 bases). With 3 bases removed from V and 6 bases from J, the gap between germline ends came to 21 bases. Germline lookup yields CDR1 MNHEY and CDR2 SMNVEV (reference sequence). The CDR3 is made up of 16 amino acids. CDR3 loop: CASSLNAVGTLGEQYF. CDR3 bases: TGTGCCAGCAGTTTGAATGCGGTGGGGACTTTAGGCGAGCAGTACTTC.

The V call is TRBV7-9, the J call TRBJ2-5; D perhaps matches TRBD1 (6 bases). V lost 5 bases to trimming and J lost 2 bases, with 15 bases between them. Germline assignment: CDR1 SEHNR and CDR2 FQNEAQ (reference sequence). CDR3 length: 15 amino acids. CDR3 bases: TGTGCCAGCAGCCAACAGGGAAGGGGGCAAGAGACCCAGTACTTC. Amino acids: CASSQQGRGQETQYF.

This clone occurred once. The chain has TRBV19 and TRBJ1-1; TRBD1 might be the D (6 bases). The germline V gene encodes CDR1 LNHDA and CDR2 SQIVND (reference sequence). Trimming took 4 bases from V and 0 from J, leaving 12 bases between them. The CDR3 covers 15 residues. The CDR3: CASSRYRDLNTEAFF. The CDR3 coding sequence is TGTGCCAGTAGTAGATACAGGGACCTGAACACTGAAGCTTTCTTT.

Comments on this clone: The sample contains more than one DNA sequence encoding this CDR3. V is TRBV10-2 and J is TRBJ2-7, with 10 bases identical to TRBD2. Germline lookup yields CDR1 WSHSY and CDR2 SAAADI. CDR3 size: 15 residues. V lost 2 bases to trimming and J lost 2 bases; unmatched junction nucleotides: 3. CDR3 sequence: CASSERLAGAYEQYF. CDR3 DNA sequence: TGCGCCAGCAGTGAGAGACTAGCGGGTGCCTACGAGCAGTACTTC.

On this clone itself: This could be a read error, since a much larger clone is one nucleotide away. The rearrangement links TRBV7-9 to TRBJ1-1; no reliable D call. This CDR3 has 12 residues. Trimming took off 3 bases at V and 3 bases at J, with 5 bases between the two ends. The germline gives CDR1 SEHNR, CDR2 FQNEAQ (reference sequence). The CDR3 region has the DNA TGTGCCAGCAGCTTGTGGGACACTGAAGCTTTCTTT. Translating gives CASSLWDTEAFF.

The V gene is TRBV4-3, the J gene TRBJ2-3; 9 nucleotides align to TRBD2. CDR3 length: 16 residues. Germline V gene sequence: CDR1 LGHNA, CDR2 YSLEER. V gave up 0 bases and J gave up 12 bases; unmatched junction bases: 13. CDR3: CASSQEPSGAPSRQYF. DNA for the CDR3: TGCGCCAGCAGCCAAGAGCCTAGCGGGGCTCCCAGTAGACAGTATTTT.

The chain recombines TRBV27 with TRBJ2-3, with D perhaps being TRBD1 or TRBD2 (5 bases each). The CDR3 loop spans 16 amino acids. Between the trimmed V and J ends, which lost 5 bases and 2 bases, there was a span of 17 bases. Germline V gives CDR1 MNHEY, CDR2 SMNVEV (reference sequence). As DNA, the CDR3 is TGTGCCAGCAGTAATTCACTGGGGGATCTCACAGATACGCAGTATTTT. This gives the protein CASSNSLGDLTDTQYF.

This chain connects TRBV2 to TRBJ2-5, with unresolved D. This CDR3 contains 12 residues. Germline values: CDR1 SNHLY, CDR2 FYNNEI. V was pared by 7 bases and J by 5 bases, with 11 bases between. The CDR3 DNA follows: TGTGCCAGCAAGCCTATCCGGGAGACCCAGTACTTC. Translating it yields CASKPIRETQYF.

The J gene is TRBJ1-3, the V gene TRBV2; possibly TRBD1 for D (6 bases). From germline, CDR1 is SNHLY and CDR2 FYNNEI. This CDR3 is 12 amino acids long. V lost 6 bases, J lost 7 bases, and 10 bases lay in between. DNA of the CDR3: TGTGCCAGCAGGGACAGCCCGAACACCATATATTTT. It codes for CASRDSPNTIYF.

In its sample, this clone was seen once. The chain links TRBV5-6 to TRBJ2-7; tentative D call: TRBD1 (5 bases). Looked up from germline, CDR1 is SGHDT and CDR2 is YYEEEE. Trimming cost V 4 bases and J 6 bases, with 14 bases left between them. The CDR3 sequence is 13 residues long. The CDR3 loop reads CASSIGTGSEQYF. CDR3 sequence (DNA): TGTGCCAGCAGCATCGGTACAGGTAGCGAGCAGTACTTC.

J is TRBJ2-7 and V is TRBV7-6; D is ambiguous. Germline CDR1 SGHVS, CDR2 FNYEAQ. The CDR3 length is 15 residues. V dropped 4 bases and J dropped 0 bases, with 13 bases sitting between them. The chain's CDR3 is CASSSTDVSSYEQYF. The CDR3 nucleotides are TGTGCCAGCAGCTCCACGGACGTTAGCTCCTACGAGCAGTACTTC.

The gene calls are TRBV28 and TRBJ1-2, with 8 nucleotides matching TRBD1. Germline lookup yields CDR1 MDHEN and CDR2 SYDVKM. The trim removed 4 bases at V and 0 bases at J, leaving 13 bases unmatched. The CDR3 consists of 18 residues. The CDR3 DNA reads as TGTGCCAGCAGTTCACCACGGACAGGGCCGCGGGCTAACTATGGCTACACCTTC. This translates into CASSSPRTGPRANYGYTF.

This clone came up once. This chain links TRBV6-6 with TRBJ1-2; D gene unclear. CDR3 length equals 13 residues. V was clipped by 6 bases and J by 2 bases, with 10 bases between them. Germline V gene sequence: CDR1 MNHNY, CDR2 SVGAGI (reference sequence). The DNA for the CDR3 is TGTGCCAGCAGCCTACCTTCAAACTATGGCTACACCTTC. This translates into CASSLPSNYGYTF.

The J gene is TRBJ2-5, the V gene TRBV6-6; TRBD2 matches 9 bases. J was trimmed by 4 bases and V by 8 bases; bases with no gene match: 14. Germline CDR1 is MNHNY and CDR2 is SVGAGI (reference sequence). The CDR3 is 16 residues long. The CDR3 DNA sequence: TGTGCCAGCGAAAACCCGGTAGCGGGGGTTAGAGAGACCCAGTACTTC. It specifies CASENPVAGVRETQYF.

This clone was recorded only once. The V call is TRBV7-6, the J call TRBJ2-7; perhaps TRBD1 as D (6 bases). V lost 1 base and J lost 2, with 12 bases in between. Germline V gene data show CDR1 as SGHVS and CDR2 as FNYEAQ. CDR3 length equals 15 residues. The CDR3 protein is CASSLGGGPTYEQYF. The CDR3 bases are TGTGCCAGCAGCTTAGGAGGGGGACCTACCTACGAGCAGTACTTC.

The chain uses TRBV2 and TRBJ2-3; the D is unclear. The length of the CDR3 is 15 residues. The V end lost 1 base, the J end lost 1 base, and 9 bases lay between the germline ends. Germline assignment: CDR1 SNHLY and CDR2 FYNNEI. CDR3 amino acids: CASSEVFRGTDTQYF. The CDR3 DNA follows: TGTGCCAGCAGTGAAGTGTTCAGAGGCACAGATACGCAGTATTTT.

CDR3 in amino acids: CASSSSSSSYEQYF. The DNA for the CDR3 is TGTGCCAGTAGTTCTTCGTCGAGCTCCTACGAGCAGTACTTC. The J gene is TRBJ2-7, the V gene TRBV19; D gene unclear. Germline V gene sequence: CDR1 LNHDA, CDR2 SQIVND (reference sequence). This CDR3 has 14 residues. The V end lost 5 bases, the J end lost 0 bases, and 11 bases lay between the germline ends.

The rearrangement links TRBV4-3 to TRBJ2-3; D is uncertain. Germline-derived CDR1 and CDR2 are LGHNA and YSLEER. V was shortened by 0 bases and J by 7 bases, with 8 bases between the two germline ends. The CDR3 sequence is 13 residues long. CDR3 coding DNA: TGCGCCAGCAGCCAAGACTTGCCGAATACGCAGTATTTT. This encodes CASSQDLPNTQYF.

This clone is a singleton in its sample. The chain combines TRBV27 with TRBJ2-2, with TRBD1 as a possible D gene (5 bases). With 6 bases removed from V and 1 base from J, the gap between germline ends came to 15 bases. In germline, CDR1 is MNHEY, CDR2 SMNVEV (reference sequence). This CDR3 is built from 16 residues. The CDR3 nucleotides read TGTGCCAGCAGGACCGACAATAGGGGGAACACCGGGGAGCTGTTTTTT. This translates into CASRTDNRGNTGELFF.

This clone has only a few counts. The V call is TRBV4-1, the J call TRBJ1-5; D is unclear. Trimming removed 4 bases from V and 7 bases from J, with 11 bases in between. CDR1 is MGHRA and CDR2 is YSYEKL in the germline V gene. The CDR3 runs 13 residues. The CDR3, as DNA: TGCGCCAGCAGCCCAAGGATGAGGCAGCCCCAGCATTTT. Translating gives CASSPRMRQPQHF.

The chain links TRBV27 to TRBJ2-7; a possible D gene is TRBD1 (5 bases). V was shortened by 4 bases and J by 12 bases, with 16 bases between the two germline ends. The CDR3 has 12 residues. In germline, CDR1 is MNHEY, CDR2 SMNVEV (reference sequence). CDR3: CASSSDSSLWYF. The CDR3, as DNA: TGTGCCAGCAGTTCAGACAGCTCCCTTTGGTACTTC.

The chain uses TRBV2 and TRBJ1-2; maybe TRBD1 (6 bases). Trimming pared 9 bases from V and 8 bases from J, leaving 16 bases between. The CDR3 extends over 12 amino acids. Germline V CDR1 and CDR2: SNHLY, FYNNEI. The CDR3 DNA follows: TGTGCCAGAAAGGGGGATTCAGGAGGCTACACCTTC. It encodes CARKGDSGGYTF.

The chain has TRBV7-9 and TRBJ2-6; D is unresolved. Germline V gene data show CDR1 as SEHNR and CDR2 as FQNEAQ (reference sequence). The V end was cut by 1 base, the J end by 2 bases, with 3 bases between. The CDR3 sequence is 14 residues long. CDR3 sequence reads: CASSLGPGANVLTF. As DNA, the CDR3 is TGTGCCAGCAGCTTAGGTCCTGGGGCCAACGTCCTGACTTTC.

The chain employs TRBV11-2 and TRBJ2-2; possibly TRBD1 for D (5 bases). With 0 bases removed from V and 5 bases from J, the gap between germline ends came to 10 bases. The CDR3 contains 15 residues. Germline V gene sequence: CDR1 SGHAT, CDR2 FQNNGV. The chain's CDR3 is CASSLEAGLTGELFF. CDR3 DNA: TGTGCCAGCAGCTTAGAAGCAGGGTTGACCGGGGAGCTGTTTTTT. Combining the CDR3 with reference TRBV11-2 and TRBJ2-2 gives the whole variable domain EAGVAQSPRYKIIEKRQSVAFWCNPISGHATLYWYQQILGQGPKLLIQFQNNGVVDDSQLPKDRFSAERLKGVDSTLKIQPAKLEDSAVYLCASSLEAGLTGELFFGEGSRLTVL.

This chain joins TRBV27 and TRBJ2-2; 11 bases are a match to TRBD2. After removal of 3 bases from V and 2 bases from J, the junction contained 5 bases not matched to a gene. The CDR3 sequence is 17 residues long. CDR1 and CDR2 from the germline V gene are MNHEY and SMNVEV (reference sequence). The CDR3 here is CASSFLAGGLNTGELFF. CDR3 DNA sequence: TGTGCCAGCAGTTTCCTAGCGGGGGGCCTCAACACCGGGGAGCTGTTTTTT.

The chain links TRBV4-3 to TRBJ2-3, with 9 bases fitting TRBD2. Germline trimming cut 1 base from V and 6 bases from J; bases unmatched to any gene: 14. Germline CDR1 and CDR2: LGHNA and YSLEER. The CDR3 has 18 amino acids. CDR3 residues: CASSQGPSLAGPRDTQYF. The CDR3 bases are TGCGCCAGCAGCCAAGGGCCGTCTCTAGCGGGACCCCGGGATACGCAGTATTTT.